The rows below give T cell receptor beta chains drawn from one sample of a study of cytomegalovirus exposure and HLA in healthy donors. Profiled with immunoSEQ multiplex PCR; TCRdb holds only in-frame clones, not every one. The repertoire includes around 150,000 clones, nearly 85% of them detected once, and about 3.4% sits in the top ten. Specimen: PBMCs. The receptors derive from a male donor in good health and CMV-seronegative. The CDR3 runs from the conserved cysteine through the conserved F or W. D genes are given only for firm matches. Size values are once, few and many counts, or a class for expanded clones, and some rows have none.

CDR3 DNA | CDR3 protein | CDR3 length | J gene | clone size | D gene | V gene
TGTGCCAGTAGCCTGGGGACAGGGGATTACACTGAAGCTTTCTTT | CASSLGTGDYTEAFF | 15 | TRBJ1-1 | NA | TRBD1 | TRBV19
TGTGCCAGCAGCCAAGATCTATGGACAGGGCTCTCACCCCTCCACTTT | CASSQDLWTGLSPLHF | 16 | TRBJ1-6 | NA | TRBD1 | TRBV4-2
TGTTCCAGCAGCGAAGACAGTGCCTGGGCTTTCTTT | CSSSEDSAWAFF | 12 | TRBJ1-1 | NA | NA | TRBV7-9
TGTGCCAGCTCAGCAGGGACAGGGGGTTTTTGGGAGCAGTACTTC | CASSAGTGGFWEQYF | 15 | TRBJ2-7 | NA | TRBD1 | TRBV18
TGCGCCAGCAGCCAAGATTGGGATAGCGGGAGCCCCTACAATGAGCAGTTCTTC | CASSQDWDSGSPYNEQFF | 18 | TRBJ2-1 | few | TRBD2 | TRBV4-3
TGTGCCAGCAGGGCCGGGACTAGCGGGGGGTATGGTGAGCAGTTCTTC | CASRAGTSGGYGEQFF | 16 | TRBJ2-1 | NA | TRBD2 | TRBV5-4
TGTTCCAGCAGCCCGCGGACAGGACCGTCGTGGAACATTCAGTACTTC | CSSSPRTGPSWNIQYF | 16 | TRBJ2-4 | NA | TRBD1 | TRBV7-9
TGCGCCAGCAGCCAAGATTGGACTAGCGGGTCCTACGAGCAGTACTTC | CASSQDWTSGSYEQYF | 16 | TRBJ2-7 | NA | TRBD2 | TRBV4-3
TGTGCCAGCAGCCAAGTCGTCCGGGAGACCCAGTACTTC | CASSQVVRETQYF | 13 | TRBJ2-5 | few | NA | TRBV4-2
TGCGCCAGCAGCCTACCTAGCGACCCCCGCTTCCGGGAGCTGTTTTTT | CASSLPSDPRFRELFF | 16 | TRBJ2-2 | NA | NA | TRBV5-1
TGTGCCAGCAGCCGATCCGGGACAGGGAATCAGCCCCAGCATTTT | CASSRSGTGNQPQHF | 15 | TRBJ1-5 | NA | TRBD1 | TRBV6-6
TGTGCCAGCAGTTACTCTCGGACAGCGAACACTGAAGCTTTCTTT | CASSYSRTANTEAFF | 15 | TRBJ1-1 | NA | NA | TRBV6-5
TGCGCCAGCAGCAAAGGACAGGGGCGGGAGACCCAGTACTTC | CASSKGQGRETQYF | 14 | TRBJ2-5 | NA | TRBD1 | TRBV5-1
TGTGCCAGCAGCTTAGTGGCGGCTAGCACAGATACGCAGTATTTT | CASSLVAASTDTQYF | 15 | TRBJ2-3 | NA | NA | TRBV11-2
TGTGCCAGCAGTAGGACAGGGGTGGTAAATGAGCAGTTCTTC | CASSRTGVVNEQFF | 14 | TRBJ2-1 | NA | TRBD1 | TRBV6-1
TGTGCCAGCAGCGCGTACCTAGCGGGCCTTACCTACGAGCAGTACTTC | CASSAYLAGLTYEQYF | 16 | TRBJ2-7 | NA | TRBD2 | TRBV9
TGCGCCAGCAGCGACAGGACCAACACCGGGGAGCTGTTTTTT | CASSDRTNTGELFF | 14 | TRBJ2-2 | NA | NA | TRBV5-1
TGTGCCAGCAGACCGGCCGCCGGCGGGGGGTCCGAGCAGTACTTC | CASRPAAGGGSEQYF | 15 | TRBJ2-7 | NA | TRBD2 | TRBV27
TGTGCCAGCTGCGGACAGGGGAGAACAGATACGCAGTATTTT | CASCGQGRTDTQYF | 14 | TRBJ2-3 | NA | TRBD1 | TRBV6-6
TGCAGCGTTGAAGGGAGCTATGGCTACACCTTC | CSVEGSYGYTF | 11 | TRBJ1-2 | NA | NA | TRBV29-1
TGTGCCAGCAGTGGACTGGACTACAATGAGCAGTTCTTC | CASSGLDYNEQFF | 13 | TRBJ2-1 | once | NA | TRBV2
TGTGCCAGCAGCGTACAGGGTGCAACTAATGAAAAACTGTTTTTT | CASSVQGATNEKLFF | 15 | TRBJ1-4 | NA | NA | TRBV9
TGTGCCAGCGAGAGAGGACTAGGGGGCAATGAGCAGTTCTTC | CASERGLGGNEQFF | 14 | TRBJ2-1 | NA | NA | TRBV27
TGCGCCAGCAGCTCCCAGGGACAGGGGAACTACGAGCAGTACTTC | CASSSQGQGNYEQYF | 15 | TRBJ2-7 | NA | TRBD1 | TRBV5-1
TGTGCCAGCAGTTGGGGCCCCTCCTACGAGCAGTACTTC | CASSWGPSYEQYF | 13 | TRBJ2-7 | NA | NA | TRBV6-5
TGTGCCAGCAGCGCCTATGAGGGGACTAGAAACATTCAGTACTTC | CASSAYEGTRNIQYF | 15 | TRBJ2-4 | NA | TRBD2 | TRBV4-2
TGTGCCAGCAGCGTAGCCCTTGGAACAGCCTACGAGCAGTACTTC | CASSVALGTAYEQYF | 15 | TRBJ2-7 | NA | NA | TRBV9
TGTGCCAGCAGTTTATGGGCTAGCGGGAGATCCGAGCAGTACTTC | CASSLWASGRSEQYF | 15 | TRBJ2-7 | NA | TRBD2 | TRBV27
TGTGCCAGCAGTGACAACAGGGTAGGGCCCTACGAGCAGTACTTC | CASSDNRVGPYEQYF | 15 | TRBJ2-7 | NA | NA | TRBV6-1
TGTGCCAGCAGTGAAGCGGCCGATGAAAAACTGTTTTTT | CASSEAADEKLFF | 13 | TRBJ1-4 | few | NA | TRBV6-1
TGTGCCAGCTCACAGTCTCTCGGGAAGAACACTGAAGCTTTCTTT | CASSQSLGKNTEAFF | 15 | TRBJ1-1 | NA | NA | TRBV18
TGTGCCATCAGTGATTTAGCGGGGGGGGGTGAGACCCAGTACTTC | CAISDLAGGGETQYF | 15 | TRBJ2-5 | NA | TRBD2 | TRBV10-3
TGTGCCAGCAGCCAAGATTGGGAGTTCACAGATACGCAGTATTTT | CASSQDWEFTDTQYF | 15 | TRBJ2-3 | NA | NA | TRBV4-2
TGTGCCAGCAGCTTGCCCCCAGTTTCACAGGGCTATTCTGGAAACACCATATATTTT | CASSLPPVSQGYSGNTIYF | 19 | TRBJ1-3 | NA | NA | TRBV5-7
TGTGCTAGTGGCCCTTGGGTAGCGGGCGAGCTCTACTTC | CASGPWVAGELYF | 13 | TRBJ2-7 | NA | TRBD2 | TRBV12-5
TGTGCCAGCAGTTACTCGTACATAGGGCCAGGGGACGAGCAGTACTTC | CASSYSYIGPGDEQYF | 16 | TRBJ2-7 | NA | NA | TRBV6-5
TGTGCCAGCAGTGACAGGTCTCCGGGGGATACGCAGTATTTT | CASSDRSPGDTQYF | 14 | TRBJ2-3 | NA | NA | TRBV2